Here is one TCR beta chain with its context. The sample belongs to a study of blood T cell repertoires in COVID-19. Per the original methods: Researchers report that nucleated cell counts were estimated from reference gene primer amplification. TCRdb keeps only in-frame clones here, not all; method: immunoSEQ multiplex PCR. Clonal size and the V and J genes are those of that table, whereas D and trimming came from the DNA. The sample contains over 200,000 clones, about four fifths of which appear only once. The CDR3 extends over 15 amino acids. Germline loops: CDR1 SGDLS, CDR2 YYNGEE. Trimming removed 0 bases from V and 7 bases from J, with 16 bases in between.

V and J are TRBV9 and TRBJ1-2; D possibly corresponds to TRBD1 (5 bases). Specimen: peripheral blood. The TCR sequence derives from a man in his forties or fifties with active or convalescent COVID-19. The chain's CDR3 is CASSVDIETASGYTF. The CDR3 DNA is TGTGCCAGCAGCGTAGATATAGAGACAGCATCTGGCTACACCTTC.